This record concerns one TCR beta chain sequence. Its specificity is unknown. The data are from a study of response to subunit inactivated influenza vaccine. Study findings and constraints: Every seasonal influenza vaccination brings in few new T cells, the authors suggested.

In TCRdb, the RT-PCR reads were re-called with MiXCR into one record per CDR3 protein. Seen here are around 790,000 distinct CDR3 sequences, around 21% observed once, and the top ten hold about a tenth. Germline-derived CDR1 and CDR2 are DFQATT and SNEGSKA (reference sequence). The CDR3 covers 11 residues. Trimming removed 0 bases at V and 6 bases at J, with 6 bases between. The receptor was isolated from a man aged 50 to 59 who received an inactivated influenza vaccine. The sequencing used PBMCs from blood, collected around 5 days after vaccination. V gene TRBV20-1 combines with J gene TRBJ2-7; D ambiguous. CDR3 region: CSARDQLEQYF. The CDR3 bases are TGCAGTGCTAGAGATCAGCTCGAGCAGTACTTC.